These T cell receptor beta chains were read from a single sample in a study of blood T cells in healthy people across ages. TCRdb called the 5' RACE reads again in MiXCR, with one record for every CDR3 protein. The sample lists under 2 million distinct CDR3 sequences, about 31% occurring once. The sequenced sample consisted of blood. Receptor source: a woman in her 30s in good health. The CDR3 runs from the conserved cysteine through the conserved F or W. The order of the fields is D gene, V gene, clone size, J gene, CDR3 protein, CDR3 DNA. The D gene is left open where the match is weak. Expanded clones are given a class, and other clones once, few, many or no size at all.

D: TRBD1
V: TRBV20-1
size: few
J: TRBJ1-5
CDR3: CSAYLQGAGNQPQHF
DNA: TGCAGTGCTTACTTACAGGGGGCCGGCAATCAGCCCCAGCATTTT

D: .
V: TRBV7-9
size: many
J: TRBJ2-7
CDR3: CASSSDGTYEQYF
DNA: TGTGCCAGCAGCTCAGACGGGACCTACGAGCAGTACTTC

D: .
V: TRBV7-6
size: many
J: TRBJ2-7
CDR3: CASSLLALHEQYF
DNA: TGTGCCAGCAGCTTACTAGCACTCCACGAGCAGTACTTC

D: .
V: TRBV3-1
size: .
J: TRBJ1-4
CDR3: CASSPNTGRIVEKLFF
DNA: TGTGCCAGCAGTCCTAATACAGGGCGGATCGTTGAAAAACTGTTTTTT

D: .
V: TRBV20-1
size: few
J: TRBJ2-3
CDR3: CSAREGRLARITQYF
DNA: TGCAGTGCTAGAGAAGGAAGGCTAGCGAGGATTACGCAGTATTTT

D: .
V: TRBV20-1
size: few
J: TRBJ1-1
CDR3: CSAPPASNTEAFF
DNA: TGCAGTGCTCCGCCAGCTTCGAACACTGAAGCTTTCTTT

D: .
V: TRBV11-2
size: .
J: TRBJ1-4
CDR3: CASSLGYRVTNEKLFF
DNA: TGTGCCAGCAGCTTGGGGTATAGGGTGACTAATGAAAAACTGTTTTTT

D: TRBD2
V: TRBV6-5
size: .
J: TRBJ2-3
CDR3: CAGSTYRAGGSADTQYF
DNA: TGTGCCGGCAGTACTTACCGAGCGGGAGGGAGCGCAGATACGCAGTATTTT

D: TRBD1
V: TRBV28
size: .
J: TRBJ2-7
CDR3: CASSLTGLVDEQYF
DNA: TGTGCCAGCAGTCTGACAGGGTTGGTCGACGAGCAGTACTTC

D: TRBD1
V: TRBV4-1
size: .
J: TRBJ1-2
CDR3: CASSQPGQGMDGYTF
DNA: TGCGCCAGCAGCCAACCGGGACAGGGGATGGATGGCTACACCTTC

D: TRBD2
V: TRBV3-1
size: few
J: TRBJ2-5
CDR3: CASSQAGLAAETQYF
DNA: TGTGCCAGCAGCCAAGCGGGGCTAGCGGCGGAGACCCAGTACTTC

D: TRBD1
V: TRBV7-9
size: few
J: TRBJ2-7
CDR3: CASSFVGGGYEQYF
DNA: TGTGCCAGCAGCTTTGTAGGGGGCGGCTACGAGCAGTACTTC

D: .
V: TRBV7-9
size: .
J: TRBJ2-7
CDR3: CASSPRGAGVGNEQYF
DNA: TGTGCCAGCAGCCCCAGGGGGGCGGGAGTAGGTAACGAGCAGTACTTC

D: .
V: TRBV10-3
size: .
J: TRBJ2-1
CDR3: CAISEAPVNEQFF
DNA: TGTGCCATCAGTGAAGCGCCAGTGAATGAGCAGTTCTTC

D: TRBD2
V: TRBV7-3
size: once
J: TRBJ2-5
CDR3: CASSFRRGSYNEQYF
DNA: TGTGCCAGCAGCTTTCGGCGGGGGAGTTACAATGAGCAGTACTTC

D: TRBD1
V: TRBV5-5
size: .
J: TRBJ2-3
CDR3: CASSSGTGLADTQYF
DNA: TGTGCCAGCAGCTCCGGGACAGGGTTAGCAGATACGCAGTATTTT